The rows below give T cell receptor beta chains drawn from one sample of a study of T-cell memory formation after mild COVID-19. TCRdb re-derived calls from the 5' RACE reads in MiXCR, one entry per CDR3 protein. The repertoire includes about 190,000 distinct CDR3 sequences, about 16% of them detected once, and 2.4% sits in the top ten. Sequencing used PBMCs or a T cell subset sorted from them (not recorded which). The receptors come from an adult woman who had mild COVID-19 (a few samples of this study predate the infection). Cell type and time point are not known. Each CDR3 is given with its conserved first and last residue. D genes are given only for firm matches. The size entry is marked missing in some rows and otherwise reads once, few, many or a size class.

d_gene	v_gene	j_gene	abundance	len	CDR3aa	CDR3nt
NA	TRBV7-2	TRBJ1-1	NA	15	CASSSLGEENTEAFF	TGTGCCAGCAGCTCCCTGGGGGAAGAGAACACTGAAGCTTTCTTT
NA	TRBV9	TRBJ1-4	few	16	CASSAYTTGQREKLFF	TGTGCCAGCAGCGCTTATACTACAGGTCAGAGGGAAAAACTGTTTTTT
NA	TRBV6-1	TRBJ2-7	NA	13	CASSGYSSYEQYF	TGTGCCAGCAGTGGATATAGCTCCTACGAGCAGTACTTC
NA	TRBV30	TRBJ1-5	NA	15	CAWTKTAGINQPQHF	TGTGCCTGGACAAAGACTGCGGGGATTAATCAGCCCCAGCATTTT
NA	TRBV19	TRBJ1-4	NA	12	CASTNYNEKLFF	TGTGCCAGTACCAATTATAATGAAAAACTGTTTTTT
TRBD2	TRBV29-1	TRBJ2-5	NA	12	CSVAELAETQYF	TGCAGCGTTGCGGAACTAGCGGAGACCCAGTACTTC
NA	TRBV12-3/TRBV12-4	TRBJ2-7	once	13	CASSLVRRSEQYF	TGTGCCAGCAGTTTAGTTAGGAGGAGCGAGCAGTACTTC
NA	TRBV5-6	TRBJ1-5	NA	15	CASSLRGARGQPQHF	TGTGCCAGCAGCTTGCGCGGGGCGCGGGGTCAGCCCCAGCATTTT
NA	TRBV15	TRBJ1-3	NA	15	CATSREGISGNTIYF	TGTGCCACCAGCAGAGAGGGAATATCTGGAAACACCATATATTTT
TRBD2	TRBV9	TRBJ2-1	many	17	CASSRAPGGGPGNEQFF	TGTGCCAGCAGCCGCGCTCCGGGGGGGGGGCCCGGAAATGAGCAGTTCTTC
NA	TRBV6-2/TRBV6-3	TRBJ1-1	NA	14	CASSVTGMNTEAFF	TGTGCCAGCAGTGTCACGGGTATGAACACTGAAGCTTTCTTT
NA	TRBV7-6	TRBJ2-2	many	14	CASSLALGAGELFF	TGTGCCAGCAGCTTAGCGTTGGGGGCCGGGGAGCTGTTTTTT
TRBD2	TRBV20-1	TRBJ2-3	once	18	CSARVGGILDPFRDTQYF	TGCAGTGCTAGAGTGGGGGGGATACTAGACCCCTTCAGAGATACGCAGTATTTT
NA	TRBV7-2	TRBJ2-5	NA	17	CASSLGERAVLEGTQYF	TGTGCCAGCAGCTTAGGGGAGCGAGCGGTCCTAGAGGGGACCCAGTACTTC
TRBD1	TRBV20-1	TRBJ1-2	NA	11	CSAGQGSGYTF	TGCAGTGCTGGACAGGGCAGCGGCTACACCTTC
TRBD2	TRBV4-3	TRBJ2-3	NA	20	CASSQDLLAGGRTSTDTQYF	TGCGCCAGCAGCCAAGATTTATTAGCGGGAGGTCGTACTAGCACAGATACGCAGTATTTT
NA	TRBV5-1	TRBJ2-3	NA	14	CASSSEGRTDTQYF	TGCGCCAGCAGCTCGGAGGGCAGAACAGATACGCAGTATTTT
TRBD1	TRBV7-4	TRBJ1-2	NA	16	CASASGQGTLVYGYTF	TGTGCCAGCGCCTCGGGACAGGGAACTTTAGTCTATGGCTACACCTTC
TRBD2	TRBV11-2	TRBJ2-3	few	16	CASSLRGGGHTDTQYF	TGTGCCAGCAGCTTAAGGGGCGGGGGGCACACAGATACGCAGTATTTT
TRBD2	TRBV29-1	TRBJ2-5	few	18	CSVEVYSGRPRGEETQYF	TGCAGCGTTGAGGTTTATAGCGGGAGGCCCAGGGGAGAGGAGACCCAGTACTTC
TRBD1	TRBV5-6	TRBJ1-5	NA	13	CASGTGGGQPQHF	TGTGCCAGCGGCACAGGGGGTGGTCAGCCCCAGCATTTT
TRBD1	TRBV20-1	TRBJ2-5	NA	15	CSARDVGQAMETQYF	TGCAGTGCTAGAGATGTCGGACAGGCCATGGAGACCCAGTACTTC